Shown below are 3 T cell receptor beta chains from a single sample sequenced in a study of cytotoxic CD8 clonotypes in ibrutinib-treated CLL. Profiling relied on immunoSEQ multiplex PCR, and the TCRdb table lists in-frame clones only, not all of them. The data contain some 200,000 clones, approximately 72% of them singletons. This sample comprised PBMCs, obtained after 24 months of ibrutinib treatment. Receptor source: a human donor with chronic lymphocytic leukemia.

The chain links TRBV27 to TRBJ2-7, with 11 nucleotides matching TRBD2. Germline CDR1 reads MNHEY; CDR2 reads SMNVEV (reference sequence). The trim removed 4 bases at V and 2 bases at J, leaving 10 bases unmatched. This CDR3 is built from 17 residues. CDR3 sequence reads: CASSSERLAGYAYEQYF. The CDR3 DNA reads TGTGCCAGCAGTTCAGAAAGACTAGCGGGATACGCCTACGAGCAGTACTTC.

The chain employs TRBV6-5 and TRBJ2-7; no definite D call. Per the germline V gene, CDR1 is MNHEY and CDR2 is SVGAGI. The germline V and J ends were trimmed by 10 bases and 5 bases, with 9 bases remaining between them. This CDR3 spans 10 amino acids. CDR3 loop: CATGRDEQYF. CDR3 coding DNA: TGTGCCACCGGTCGTGACGAGCAGTACTTC.

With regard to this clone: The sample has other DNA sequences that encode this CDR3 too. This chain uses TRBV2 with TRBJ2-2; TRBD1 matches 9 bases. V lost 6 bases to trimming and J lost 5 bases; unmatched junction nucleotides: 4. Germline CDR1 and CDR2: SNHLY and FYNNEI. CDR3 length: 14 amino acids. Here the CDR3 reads CASSPGQGTGELFF. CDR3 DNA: TGTGCCAGCAGCCCGGGACAGGGTACCGGGGAGCTGTTTTTT.